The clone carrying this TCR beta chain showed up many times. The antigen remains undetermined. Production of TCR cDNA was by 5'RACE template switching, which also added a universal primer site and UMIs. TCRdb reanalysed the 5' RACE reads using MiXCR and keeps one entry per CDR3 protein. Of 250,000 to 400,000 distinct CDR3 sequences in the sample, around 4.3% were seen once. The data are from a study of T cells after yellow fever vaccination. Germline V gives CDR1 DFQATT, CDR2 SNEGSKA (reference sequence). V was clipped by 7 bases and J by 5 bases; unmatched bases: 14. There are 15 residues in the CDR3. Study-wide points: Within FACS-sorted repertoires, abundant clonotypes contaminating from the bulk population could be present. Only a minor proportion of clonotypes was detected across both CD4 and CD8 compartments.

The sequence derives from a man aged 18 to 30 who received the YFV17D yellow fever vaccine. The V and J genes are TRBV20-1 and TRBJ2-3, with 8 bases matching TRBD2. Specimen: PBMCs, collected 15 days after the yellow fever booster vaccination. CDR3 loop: CSVILAGGPGDTQYF. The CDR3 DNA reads TGCAGTGTCATACTGGCGGGGGGCCCGGGAGATACGCAGTATTTT.